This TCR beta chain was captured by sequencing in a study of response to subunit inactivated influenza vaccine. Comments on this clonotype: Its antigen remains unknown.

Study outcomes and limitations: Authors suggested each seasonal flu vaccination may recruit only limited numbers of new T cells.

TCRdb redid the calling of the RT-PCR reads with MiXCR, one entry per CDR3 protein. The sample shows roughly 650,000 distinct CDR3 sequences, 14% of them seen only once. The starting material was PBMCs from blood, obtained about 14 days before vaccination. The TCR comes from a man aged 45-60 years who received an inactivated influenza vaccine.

CDR3 in amino acids: CATSDPDGTGRNEQFF. Written as DNA, the CDR3 is TGTGCCACCAGTGATCCGGATGGGACAGGGAGAAATGAGCAGTTCTTC. V and J are TRBV24-1 and TRBJ2-1; 9 bases align to TRBD1. V dropped 3 bases and J dropped 7; count of bases not matched to a gene: 9. Germline V gene sequence: CDR1 KGHDR, CDR2 SFDVKD. CDR3 length equals 16 residues.